This T cell receptor (beta chain) was recovered during a study of T cell responses to AZD1222 COVID-19 vaccine. Second doses at about 4 or about 12 weeks were pooled. As regards this clone: Its specificity is not known.

Germline trimming cut 0 bases from V and 2 bases from J; bases unmatched to any gene: 1. CDR3 size: 15 residues. Germline CDR1 reads SGHRS; CDR2 reads YFSETQ. Study conclusions and caveats: Unmutated variant regions are reportedly the target of nearly half of TCRs that are spike-specific. Most donors were white British and more were female, and clonal diversity was possibly underestimated.

Libraries were prepared by immunoSEQ multiplex PCR; TCRdb keeps only in-frame clonotypes and omits some of them. This table has 190,000 or so clones, about 93% appearing once. V usage is TRBV5-1 and J usage is TRBJ2-7; 11 bases are a match to TRBD2. Sequencing used peripheral blood, obtained 28 days after the second AZD1222 dose. This TCR was recovered from an adult who received the AZD1222 COVID-19 vaccine. This CDR3 is CASSLDSGGAYEQYF. In DNA, the CDR3 is TGCGCCAGCAGCTTGGATAGCGGGGGGGCCTACGAGCAGTACTTC. Full variable domain (missing parts from reference TRBV5-1 and TRBJ2-7): KAGVTQTPRYLIKTRGQQVTLSCSPISGHRSVSWYQQTPGQGLQFLFEYFSETQRNKGNFPGRFSGRQFSNSRSEMNVSTLELGDSALYLCASSLDSGGAYEQYFGPGTRLTVT.